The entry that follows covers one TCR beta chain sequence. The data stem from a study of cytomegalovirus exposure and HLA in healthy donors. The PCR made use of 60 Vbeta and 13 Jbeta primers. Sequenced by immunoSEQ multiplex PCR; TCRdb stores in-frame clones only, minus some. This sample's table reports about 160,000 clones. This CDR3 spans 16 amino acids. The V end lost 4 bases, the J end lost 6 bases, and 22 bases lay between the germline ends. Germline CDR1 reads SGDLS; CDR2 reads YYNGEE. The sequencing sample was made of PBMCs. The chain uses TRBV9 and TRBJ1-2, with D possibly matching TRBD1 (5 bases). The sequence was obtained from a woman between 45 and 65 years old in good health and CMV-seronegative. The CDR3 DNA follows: TGTGCCAGCAGCACCGGGGGGGGAATCGGAGGGGATGGCTACACCTTC. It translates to CASSTGGGIGGDGYTF.